This T cell receptor beta chain is drawn from a study of T cell repertoires in cytomegalovirus infection. About the research overall: Peptides in the study included HLA-C-restricted and HLA-B-restricted CMV epitopes. Study conclusions and caveats: People with CMV and the relevant HLA were identified by cumulative public TCR beta family frequency.

In regard to this clonotype: Its antigen is not identified.

TCRdb reanalysed the reads using MiXCR and keeps one entry per CDR3 protein. Among approximately 730,000 distinct CDR3 sequences listed, around 30% were seen once. Germline CDR1 and CDR2: LGHNA and YNFKEQ. V lost 4 bases to trimming and J lost 7 bases, with 17 bases between them. CDR3 size: 14 residues. This sequence originates from a human donor in good health (CMV status not recorded). Some clones in this sample may be carry-over from other donors' samples. The chain links TRBV4-2 to TRBJ2-7, with D perhaps matching TRBD2 (6 bases). The sequencing here drew on cultured PBMCs, taken from culture after CMV antigen stimulation. CDR3 sequence reads: CASSPRNHGGEQYF. The CDR3 region has the DNA TGTGCCAGCAGCCCGAGGAACCACGGAGGGGAGCAGTACTTC.